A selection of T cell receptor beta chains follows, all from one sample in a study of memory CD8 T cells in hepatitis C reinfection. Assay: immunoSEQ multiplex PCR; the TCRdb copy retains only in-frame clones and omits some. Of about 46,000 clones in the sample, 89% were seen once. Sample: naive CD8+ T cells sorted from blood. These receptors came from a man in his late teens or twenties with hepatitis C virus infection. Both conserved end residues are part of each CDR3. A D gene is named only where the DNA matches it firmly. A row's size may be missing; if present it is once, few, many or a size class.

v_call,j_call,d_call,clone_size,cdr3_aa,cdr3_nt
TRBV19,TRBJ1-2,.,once,CASSPSSIYGYTF,TGTGCCAGTAGTCCTTCAAGCATATATGGCTACACCTTC
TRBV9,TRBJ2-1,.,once,CASSVVGVGEQFF,TGTGCCAGCAGCGTAGTCGGGGTAGGTGAGCAGTTCTTC
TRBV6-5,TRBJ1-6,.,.,CASAGQGTYSPLHF,TGTGCCAGCGCGGGGCAGGGAACCTACTCACCCCTCCACTTT
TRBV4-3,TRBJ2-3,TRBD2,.,CASSLARLAWNTQYF,TGCGCCAGCAGCCTCGCCCGACTAGCGTGGAATACGCAGTATTTT
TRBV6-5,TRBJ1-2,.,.,CASTYSPGRVPGYTF,TGTGCCAGCACCTATAGTCCTGGCAGGGTACCAGGCTACACCTTC
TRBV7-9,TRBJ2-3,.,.,CASRGDTDTQYF,TGTGCCAGCAGGGGAGACACAGATACGCAGTATTTT
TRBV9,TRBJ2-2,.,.,CASSTGGPDAGELFF,TGTGCCAGCAGCACCGGAGGGCCCGACGCCGGGGAGCTGTTTTTT
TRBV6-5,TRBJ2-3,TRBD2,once,CASSFAGGSDTQYF,TGTGCCAGCAGTTTCGCGGGGGGGAGCGATACGCAGTATTTT
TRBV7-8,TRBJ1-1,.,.,CASSLPGHTEAFF,TGTGCCAGCAGCTTACCAGGGCACACTGAAGCTTTCTTT
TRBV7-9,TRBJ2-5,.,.,CASSNYQGGSETQYF,TGTGCCAGCAGCAATTACCAGGGTGGCTCCGAGACCCAGTACTTC
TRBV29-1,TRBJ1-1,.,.,CSSPGGGRGNEAFF,TGCAGCTCCCCTGGGGGGGGGAGGGGCAATGAAGCTTTCTTT
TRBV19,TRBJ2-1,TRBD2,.,CASSIVGLTSYNEQFF,TGTGCCAGTAGTATCGTGGGACTAACTTCCTACAATGAGCAGTTCTTC
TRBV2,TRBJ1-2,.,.,CASKGGRGYTF,TGTGCCAGCAAGGGAGGGAGGGGCTACACCTTC
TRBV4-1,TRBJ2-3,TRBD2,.,CASSQGVAGGGLGDTQYF,TGCGCCAGCAGCCAAGGGGTCGCGGGGGGGGGCTTAGGAGATACGCAGTATTTT
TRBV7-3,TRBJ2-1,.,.,CASSLLGGNEQFF,TGTGCCAGCAGCTTACTGGGAGGTAATGAGCAGTTCTTC
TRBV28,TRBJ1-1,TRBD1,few,CASSFQSPDRIHEAFF,TGTGCCAGCAGTTTTCAAAGTCCGGACAGGATCCATGAAGCTTTCTTT
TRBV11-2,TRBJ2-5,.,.,CASSLETSDQETQYF,TGTGCCAGCAGCTTAGAAACTTCTGACCAAGAGACCCAGTACTTC
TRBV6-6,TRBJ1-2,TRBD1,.,CASSPGQVFYGYTF,TGTGCCAGCAGTCCCGGACAGGTTTTCTATGGCTACACCTTC
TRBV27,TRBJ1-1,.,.,CASSLLTGINTEAFF,TGTGCCAGCAGTTTATTGACAGGTATCAACACTGAAGCTTTCTTT
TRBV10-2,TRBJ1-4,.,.,CASSDRGREKLFF,TGCGCCAGCAGCGACCGGGGAAGGGAAAAACTGTTTTTT
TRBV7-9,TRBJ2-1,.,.,CASRAGPGAYEQFF,TGTGCCAGCAGGGCAGGTCCTGGCGCATATGAGCAGTTCTTC
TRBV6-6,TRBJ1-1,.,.,CASSLTGTMNTEAFF,TGTGCCAGCAGTTTAACAGGGACGATGAACACTGAAGCTTTCTTT
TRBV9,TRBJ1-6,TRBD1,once,CASSVGQGVALPYSPLHF,TGTGCCAGCAGCGTCGGACAGGGGGTAGCGTTGCCTTATTCACCCCTCCACTTT
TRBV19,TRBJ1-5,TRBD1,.,CASSIGDRGFNQPQHF,TGTGCCAGTAGTATAGGGGACAGGGGCTTCAATCAGCCCCAGCATTTT
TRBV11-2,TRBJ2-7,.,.,CASTTLVSPYEQYF,TGTGCCAGCACAACTCTAGTATCCCCCTACGAGCAGTACTTC
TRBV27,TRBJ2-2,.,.,CASSLTGYLAGELFF,TGTGCCAGCTCCCTAACGGGGTACTTGGCCGGGGAGCTGTTTTTT
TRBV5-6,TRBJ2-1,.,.,CASKGGVRYNEQFF,TGTGCCAGCAAGGGGGGGGTTCGCTACAATGAGCAGTTCTTC
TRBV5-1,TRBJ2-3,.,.,CASSLGETPGTDTQYF,TGCGCCAGCAGCTTGGGGGAGACTCCCGGAACAGATACGCAGTATTTT
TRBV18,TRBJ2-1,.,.,CASSPPGLSPYNEQFF,TGTGCCAGCTCACCCCCAGGACTTTCCCCCTACAATGAGCAGTTCTTC
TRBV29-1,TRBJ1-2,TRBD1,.,CSVGQGYGYTF,TGCAGCGTGGGACAGGGCTATGGCTACACCTTC
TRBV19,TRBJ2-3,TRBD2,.,CASSIGSGGDTQYF,TGTGCCAGTAGTATAGGTAGCGGGGGGGATACGCAGTATTTT
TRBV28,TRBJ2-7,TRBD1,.,CASSPTLDRVHEQYF,TGTGCCAGCAGTCCGACCCTCGACAGGGTCCACGAGCAGTACTTC
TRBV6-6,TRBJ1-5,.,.,CATVGGRGNQPQHF,TGTGCCACCGTGGGAGGGAGGGGCAATCAGCCCCAGCATTTT
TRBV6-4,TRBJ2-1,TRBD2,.,CASSELAGSSYNEQFF,TGTGCCAGCAGTGAGCTAGCGGGGAGCTCCTACAATGAGCAGTTCTTC
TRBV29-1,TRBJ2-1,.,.,CSVVLPPGGDEQFF,TGCAGCGTTGTTCTCCCCCCTGGCGGCGATGAGCAGTTCTTC
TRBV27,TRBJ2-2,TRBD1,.,CASSLDPQNRGEPSDTGELFF,TGTGCCAGCAGCCTCGATCCGCAAAACAGGGGAGAGCCTTCGGACACCGGGGAGCTGTTTTTT
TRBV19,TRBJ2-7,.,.,CASSIYGGYEQYF,TGTGCCAGTAGTATTTATGGGGGGTACGAGCAGTACTTC
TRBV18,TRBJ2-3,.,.,CASSPEFGDYEPGTDTQYF,TGTGCCAGCTCACCAGAGTTTGGCGACTACGAGCCGGGCACAGATACGCAGTATTTT
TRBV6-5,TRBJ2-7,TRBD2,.,CASRPQPSGVYEQYF,TGTGCCAGCAGACCTCAACCGAGCGGGGTCTACGAGCAGTACTTC
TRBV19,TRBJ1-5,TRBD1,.,CASSLGQGGIQPQHF,TGTGCCAGTAGTTTGGGACAGGGAGGTATACAGCCCCAGCATTTT